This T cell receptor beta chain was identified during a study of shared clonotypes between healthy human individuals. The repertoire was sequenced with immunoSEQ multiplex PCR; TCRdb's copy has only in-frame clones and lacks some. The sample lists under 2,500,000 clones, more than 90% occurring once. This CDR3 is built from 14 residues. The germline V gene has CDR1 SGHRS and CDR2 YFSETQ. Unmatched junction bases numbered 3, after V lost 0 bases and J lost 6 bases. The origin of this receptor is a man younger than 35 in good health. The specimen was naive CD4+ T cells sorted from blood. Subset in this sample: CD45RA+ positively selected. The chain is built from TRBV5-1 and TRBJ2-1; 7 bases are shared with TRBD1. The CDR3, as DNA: TGCGCCAGCAGCTTGGGGGACAGACCCAATGAGCAGTTCTTC. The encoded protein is CASSLGDRPNEQFF. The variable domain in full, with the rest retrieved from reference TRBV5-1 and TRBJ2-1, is KAGVTQTPRYLIKTRGQQVTLSCSPISGHRSVSWYQQTPGQGLQFLFEYFSETQRNKGNFPGRFSGRQFSNSRSEMNVSTLELGDSALYLCASSLGDRPNEQFFGPGTRLTVL.